The subject of this entry is one T cell receptor (beta chain). As yet, its antigen is unknown. This CDR3 is built from 13 residues. Germline values: CDR1 SGHNT, CDR2 YENEEA. V was pared by 5 bases and J by 2 bases, with 8 bases between. This sample stems from a study of OX40 agonist ivuxolimab in advanced cancers. Study-level points and caveats: The antigen specificity of the peripheral T cells (those that were expanded) was not determined.

Profiling relied on immunoSEQ multiplex PCR, and the TCRdb table lists in-frame clones only, not all of them. Among some 70,000 clones listed, less than 95% were seen once. The V and J genes are TRBV11-3 and TRBJ2-3; D call uncertain. The origin of this receptor is an adult with an advanced solid tumor such as melanoma, head and neck, liver or kidney cancer. Sample: CD4+ or CD8+ T cells sorted from blood, taken in a trial of the OX40 agonist ivuxolimab. The CDR3 reads CASSRQDTDTQYF. DNA for the CDR3: TGTGCCAGCAGCCGACAAGACACAGATACGCAGTATTTT.